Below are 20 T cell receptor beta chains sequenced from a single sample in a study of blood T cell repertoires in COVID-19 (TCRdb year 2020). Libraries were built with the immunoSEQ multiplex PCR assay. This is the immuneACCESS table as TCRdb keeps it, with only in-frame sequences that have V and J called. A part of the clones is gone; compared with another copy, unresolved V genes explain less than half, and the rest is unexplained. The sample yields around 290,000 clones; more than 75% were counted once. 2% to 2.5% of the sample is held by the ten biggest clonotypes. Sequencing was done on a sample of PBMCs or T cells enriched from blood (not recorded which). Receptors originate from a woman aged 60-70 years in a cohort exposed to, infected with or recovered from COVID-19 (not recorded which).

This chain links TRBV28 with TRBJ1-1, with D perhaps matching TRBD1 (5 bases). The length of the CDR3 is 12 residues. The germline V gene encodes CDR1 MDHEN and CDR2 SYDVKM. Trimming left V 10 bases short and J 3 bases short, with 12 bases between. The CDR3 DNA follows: TGTGCCACCCAAGTAGGGGACACTGAAGCTTTCTTT. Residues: CATQVGDTEAFF.

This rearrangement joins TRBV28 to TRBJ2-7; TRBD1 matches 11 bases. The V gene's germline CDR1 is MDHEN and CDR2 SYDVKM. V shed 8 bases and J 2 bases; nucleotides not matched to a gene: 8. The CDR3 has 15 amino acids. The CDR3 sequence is CASESRGQGAYEQYF. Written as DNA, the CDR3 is TGTGCCAGCGAGAGTAGGGGACAGGGGGCCTACGAGCAGTACTTC.

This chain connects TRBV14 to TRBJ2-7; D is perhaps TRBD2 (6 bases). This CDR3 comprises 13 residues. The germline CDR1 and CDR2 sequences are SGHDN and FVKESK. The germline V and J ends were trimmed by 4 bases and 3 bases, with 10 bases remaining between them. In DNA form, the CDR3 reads TGTGCCAGCAGCCGCGGGGTAGTCTACGAGCAGTACTTC. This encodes CASSRGVVYEQYF. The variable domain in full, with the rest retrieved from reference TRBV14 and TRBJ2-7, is EAGVTQFPSHSVIEKGQTVTLRCDPISGHDNLYWYRRVMGKEIKFLLHFVKESKQDESGMPNNRFLAERTGGTYSTLKVQPAELEDSGVYFCASSRGVVYEQYFGPGTRLTVT.

The CDR3 here is CASSPGQDNSPLHF. CDR3 DNA sequence: TGTGCCAGCAGCCCTGGACAGGATAATTCACCCCTCCACTTT. This chain uses TRBV9 with TRBJ1-6; 7 nucleotides align to TRBD1. The germline gives CDR1 SGDLS, CDR2 YYNGEE. The CDR3 loop spans 14 amino acids. J was trimmed by 5 bases and V by 4 bases; bases with no gene match: 3.

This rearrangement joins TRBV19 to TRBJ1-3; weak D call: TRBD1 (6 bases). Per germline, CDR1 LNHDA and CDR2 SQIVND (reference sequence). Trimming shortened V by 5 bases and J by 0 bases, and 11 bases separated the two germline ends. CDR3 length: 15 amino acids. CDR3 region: CASSSQGSSGNTIYF. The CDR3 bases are TGTGCCAGTAGTTCACAGGGTTCCTCTGGAAACACCATATATTTT. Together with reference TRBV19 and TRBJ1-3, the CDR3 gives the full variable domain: DGGITQSPKYLFRKEGQNVTLSCEQNLNHDAMYWYRQDPGQGLRLIYYSQIVNDFQKGDIAEGYSVSREKKESFPLTVTSAQKNPTAFYLCASSSQGSSGNTIYFGEGSWLTVV.

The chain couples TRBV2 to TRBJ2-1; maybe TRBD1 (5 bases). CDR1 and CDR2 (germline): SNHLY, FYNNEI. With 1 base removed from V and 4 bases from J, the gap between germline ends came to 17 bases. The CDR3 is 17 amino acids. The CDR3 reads CASSEGLQARSYNEQFF. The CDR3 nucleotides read TGTGCCAGCAGTGAAGGGTTACAGGCGAGGTCTTACAATGAGCAGTTCTTC.

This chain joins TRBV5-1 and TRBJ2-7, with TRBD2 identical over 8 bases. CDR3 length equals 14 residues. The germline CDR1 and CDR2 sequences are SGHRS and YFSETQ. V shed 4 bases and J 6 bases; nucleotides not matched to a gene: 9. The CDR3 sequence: CASSPWVAGTEQYF. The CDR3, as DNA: TGCGCCAGCAGCCCCTGGGTAGCGGGAACCGAGCAGTACTTC.

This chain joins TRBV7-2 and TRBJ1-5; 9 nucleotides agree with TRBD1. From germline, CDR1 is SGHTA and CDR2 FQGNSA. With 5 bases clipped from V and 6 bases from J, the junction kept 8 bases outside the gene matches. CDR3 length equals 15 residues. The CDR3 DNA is TGTGCCAGCAGCCCACAGGGACAGGGATCTCAGCCCCAGCATTTT. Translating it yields CASSPQGQGSQPQHF.

Here the CDR3 DNA reads TGCGCCAGCAGCTCCGGGACAGGGCATGAAAAACTGTTTTTT. This gives the protein CASSSGTGHEKLFF. V is TRBV5-1 and J is TRBJ1-4, with 9 bases lining up with TRBD1. V gave up 3 bases and J gave up 6 bases; unmatched junction bases: 3. This CDR3 contains 14 residues. Germline loops: CDR1 SGHRS, CDR2 YFSETQ. Supplemented by reference TRBV5-1 and TRBJ1-4, the full variable domain reads KAGVTQTPRYLIKTRGQQVTLSCSPISGHRSVSWYQQTPGQGLQFLFEYFSETQRNKGNFPGRFSGRQFSNSRSEMNVSTLELGDSALYLCASSSGTGHEKLFFGSGTQLSVL.

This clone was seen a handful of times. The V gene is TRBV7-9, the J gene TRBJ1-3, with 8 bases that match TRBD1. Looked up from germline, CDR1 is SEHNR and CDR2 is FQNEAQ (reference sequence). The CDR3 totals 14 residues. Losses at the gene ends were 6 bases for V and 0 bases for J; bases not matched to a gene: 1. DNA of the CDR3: TGTGCCAGCAGGCAGGGGGCCTCTGGAAACACCATATATTTT. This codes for CASRQGASGNTIYF.

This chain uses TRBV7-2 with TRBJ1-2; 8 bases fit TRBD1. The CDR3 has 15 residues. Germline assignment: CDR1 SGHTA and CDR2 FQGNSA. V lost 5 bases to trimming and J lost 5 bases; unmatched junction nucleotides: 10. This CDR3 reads CASSLGDRIKYGYTF. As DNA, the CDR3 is TGTGCCAGCAGCCTCGGGGACAGGATTAAATATGGCTACACCTTC.

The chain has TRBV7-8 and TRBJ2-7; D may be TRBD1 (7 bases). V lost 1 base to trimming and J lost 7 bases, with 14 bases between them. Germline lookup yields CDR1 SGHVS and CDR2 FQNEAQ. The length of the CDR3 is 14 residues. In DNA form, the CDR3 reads TGTGCCAGCAGCTTAGTGGAGGGGGCGAGGGAGCAGTACTTC. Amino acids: CASSLVEGAREQYF.

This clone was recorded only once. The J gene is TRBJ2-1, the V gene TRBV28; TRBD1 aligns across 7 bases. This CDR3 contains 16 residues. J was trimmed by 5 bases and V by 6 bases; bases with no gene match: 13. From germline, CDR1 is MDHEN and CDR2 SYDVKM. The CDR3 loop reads CASRSSASGQNNEQFF. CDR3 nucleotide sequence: TGTGCCAGCAGGTCCTCCGCATCGGGACAGAACAATGAGCAGTTCTTC. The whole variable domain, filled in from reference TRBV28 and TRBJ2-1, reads DVKVTQSSRYLVKRTGEKVFLECVQDMDHENMFWYRQDPGLGLRLIYFSYDVKMKEKGDIPEGYSVSREKKERFSLILESASTNQTSMYLCASRSSASGQNNEQFFGPGTRLTVL.

CDR3 amino acids: CASSFAGLGDTEAFF. DNA of the CDR3: TGCGCCAGCAGCTTCGCGGGGTTGGGGGACACTGAAGCTTTCTTT. The chain uses TRBV5-1 and TRBJ1-1; tentative D call: TRBD1 (5 bases). Trimming removed 2 bases at V and 3 bases at J, with 14 bases between. This CDR3 contains 15 residues. CDR1 is SGHRS, CDR2 YFSETQ, per germline.

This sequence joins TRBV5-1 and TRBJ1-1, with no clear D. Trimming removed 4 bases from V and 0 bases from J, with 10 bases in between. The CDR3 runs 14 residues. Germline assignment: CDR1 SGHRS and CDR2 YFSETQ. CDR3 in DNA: TGCGCCAGCAGCCCGGGTCACATGAACACTGAAGCTTTCTTT. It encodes CASSPGHMNTEAFF. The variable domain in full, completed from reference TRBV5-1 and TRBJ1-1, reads KAGVTQTPRYLIKTRGQQVTLSCSPISGHRSVSWYQQTPGQGLQFLFEYFSETQRNKGNFPGRFSGRQFSNSRSEMNVSTLELGDSALYLCASSPGHMNTEAFFGQGTRLTVV.

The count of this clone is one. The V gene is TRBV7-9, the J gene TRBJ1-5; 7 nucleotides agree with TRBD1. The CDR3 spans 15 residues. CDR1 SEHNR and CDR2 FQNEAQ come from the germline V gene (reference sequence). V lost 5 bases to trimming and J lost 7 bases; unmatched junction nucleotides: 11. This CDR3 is CASSRGGGADQPQHF. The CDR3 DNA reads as TGTGCCAGCAGCCGAGGAGGGGGCGCCGACCAGCCCCAGCATTTT.

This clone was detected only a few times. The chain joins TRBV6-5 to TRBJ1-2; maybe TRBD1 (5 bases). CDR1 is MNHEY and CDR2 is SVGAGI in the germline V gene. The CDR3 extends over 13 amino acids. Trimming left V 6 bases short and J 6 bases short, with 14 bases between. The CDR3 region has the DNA TGTGCCAGCAGATCTGACACCAGGGATGGCTACACCTTC. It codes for CASRSDTRDGYTF.

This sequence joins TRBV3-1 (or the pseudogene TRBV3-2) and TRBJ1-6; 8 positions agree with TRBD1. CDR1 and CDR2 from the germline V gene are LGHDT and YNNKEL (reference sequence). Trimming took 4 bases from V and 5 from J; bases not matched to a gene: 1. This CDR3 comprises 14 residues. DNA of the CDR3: TGTGCCAGCAGCCTACAGGGGGATAATTCACCCCTCCACTTT. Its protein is CASSLQGDNSPLHF.

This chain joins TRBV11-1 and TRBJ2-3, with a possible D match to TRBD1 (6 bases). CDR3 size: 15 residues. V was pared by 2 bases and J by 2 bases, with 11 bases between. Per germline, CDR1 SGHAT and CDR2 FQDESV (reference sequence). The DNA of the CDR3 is TGTGCCAGCAGCTTAAGGGACACCTTCACAGATACGCAGTATTTT. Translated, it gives CASSLRDTFTDTQYF.

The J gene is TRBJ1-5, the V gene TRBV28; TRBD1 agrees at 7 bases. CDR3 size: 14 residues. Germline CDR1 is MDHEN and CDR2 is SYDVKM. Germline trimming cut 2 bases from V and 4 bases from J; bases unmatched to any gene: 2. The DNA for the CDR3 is TGTGCCAGCAGTTTAGGGACAGTTAATCAGCCCCAGCATTTT. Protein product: CASSLGTVNQPQHF.